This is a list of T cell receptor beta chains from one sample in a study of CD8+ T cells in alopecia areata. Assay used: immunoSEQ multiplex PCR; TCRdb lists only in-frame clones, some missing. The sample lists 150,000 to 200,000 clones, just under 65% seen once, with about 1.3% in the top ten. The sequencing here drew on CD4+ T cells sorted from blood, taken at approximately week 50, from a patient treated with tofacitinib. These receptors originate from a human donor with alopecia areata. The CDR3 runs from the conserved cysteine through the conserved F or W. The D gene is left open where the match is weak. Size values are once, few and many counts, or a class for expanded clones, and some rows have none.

CDR3aa: CASSLGQQETQYF
CDR3nt: TGTGCCAGCAGCCTGGGACAGCAGGAGACCCAGTACTTC
j_gene: TRBJ2-5
abundance: -
v_gene: TRBV11-1
d_gene: TRBD1

CDR3aa: CSASQGNSYEQYF
CDR3nt: TGCAGCGCGTCTCAGGGGAATTCCTACGAGCAGTACTTC
j_gene: TRBJ2-7
abundance: -
v_gene: TRBV29-1
d_gene: -

CDR3aa: CASSPGAADTQYF
CDR3nt: TGTGCCAGCAGCCCCGGGGCTGCAGATACGCAGTATTTT
j_gene: TRBJ2-3
abundance: -
v_gene: TRBV5-6
d_gene: -

CDR3aa: CASSLAGGPEQFF
CDR3nt: TGCGCCAGCAGCTTGGCGGGGGGGCCTGAGCAGTTCTTC
j_gene: TRBJ2-1
abundance: -
v_gene: TRBV5-1
d_gene: TRBD2

CDR3aa: CSVEVQGSTGNEAFF
CDR3nt: TGCAGCGTTGAGGTACAGGGGAGTACCGGTAATGAAGCTTTCTTT
j_gene: TRBJ1-1
abundance: -
v_gene: TRBV29-1
d_gene: TRBD1

CDR3aa: CSVRQGEQPQHF
CDR3nt: TGCAGCGTCAGACAGGGGGAACAGCCCCAGCATTTT
j_gene: TRBJ1-5
abundance: -
v_gene: TRBV29-1
d_gene: TRBD1

CDR3aa: CATSRGQGAREAFF
CDR3nt: TGTGCCACCAGCAGAGGACAGGGGGCAAGAGAAGCTTTCTTT
j_gene: TRBJ1-1
abundance: -
v_gene: TRBV15
d_gene: TRBD1

CDR3aa: CASSQLVVVTNEQFF
CDR3nt: TGCGCCAGCAGCCAACTCGTCGTCGTCACCAATGAGCAGTTCTTC
j_gene: TRBJ2-1
abundance: -
v_gene: TRBV4-1
d_gene: -

CDR3aa: CASSVRPQVPGGYTF
CDR3nt: TGTGCCAGCAGCGTTCGCCCACAGGTGCCGGGTGGCTACACCTTC
j_gene: TRBJ1-2
abundance: few
v_gene: TRBV9
d_gene: -

CDR3aa: CAISMTGGQETQYF
CDR3nt: TGTGCCATCAGTATGACAGGGGGCCAAGAGACCCAGTACTTC
j_gene: TRBJ2-5
abundance: -
v_gene: TRBV10-3
d_gene: TRBD1

CDR3aa: CASSLGLGRTTF
CDR3nt: TGTGCCAGCAGCTTAGGCTTGGGCAGGACGACCTTC
j_gene: TRBJ1-2
abundance: -
v_gene: TRBV13
d_gene: -

CDR3aa: CAWSDGLQPQHF
CDR3nt: TGTGCCTGGAGTGACGGACTTCAGCCCCAGCATTTT
j_gene: TRBJ1-5
abundance: once
v_gene: TRBV30
d_gene: -

CDR3aa: CASIGGEDEQFF
CDR3nt: TGTGCCAGCATAGGTGGGGAGGACGAGCAGTTCTTC
j_gene: TRBJ2-1
abundance: -
v_gene: TRBV11-3
d_gene: -

CDR3aa: CASSEGHSYEQYF
CDR3nt: TGTGCCAGCAGTGAAGGACACAGCTACGAGCAGTACTTC
j_gene: TRBJ2-7
abundance: -
v_gene: TRBV6-1
d_gene: -

CDR3aa: CASSDVDGYTF
CDR3nt: TGTGCCAGCAGTGACGTGGACGGCTACACCTTC
j_gene: TRBJ1-2
abundance: -
v_gene: TRBV25-1
d_gene: -

CDR3aa: CSVEDGQPNTEAFF
CDR3nt: TGCAGCGTTGAAGATGGACAGCCGAACACTGAAGCTTTCTTT
j_gene: TRBJ1-1
abundance: -
v_gene: TRBV29-1
d_gene: -

CDR3aa: CAWSPAGTESIGELFF
CDR3nt: TGTGCCTGGAGCCCCGCCGGGACAGAAAGCATCGGGGAGCTGTTTTTT
j_gene: TRBJ2-2
abundance: -
v_gene: TRBV30
d_gene: TRBD1

CDR3aa: CASSSDRAEAFF
CDR3nt: TGTGCCAGCAGCTCCGACAGGGCTGAAGCTTTCTTT
j_gene: TRBJ1-1
abundance: -
v_gene: TRBV11-3
d_gene: TRBD1

CDR3aa: CASSEVGSEETQYF
CDR3nt: TGTGCCAGCAGTGAAGTGGGCAGCGAAGAGACCCAGTACTTC
j_gene: TRBJ2-5
abundance: once
v_gene: TRBV25-1
d_gene: -

CDR3aa: CASSHRGSDTQYF
CDR3nt: TGTGCCAGCAGTCACCGGGGCTCCGATACGCAGTATTTT
j_gene: TRBJ2-3
abundance: -
v_gene: TRBV25-1
d_gene: -

CDR3aa: CASSLGRGSYEQYF
CDR3nt: TGTGCCAGCAGCTTAGGACGGGGGTCCTACGAGCAGTACTTC
j_gene: TRBJ2-7
abundance: -
v_gene: TRBV7-6
d_gene: -

CDR3aa: CASSEGRNRETQYF
CDR3nt: TGTGCCAGCAGTGAGGGTCGGAATCGGGAGACCCAGTACTTC
j_gene: TRBJ2-5
abundance: -
v_gene: TRBV2
d_gene: -

CDR3aa: CASDRTKAYEQYF
CDR3nt: TGTGCCAGCGACAGAACCAAGGCCTACGAGCAGTACTTC
j_gene: TRBJ2-7
abundance: -
v_gene: TRBV2
d_gene: -

CDR3aa: CASSFGGTGANSPLHF
CDR3nt: TGTGCCAGCAGCTTCGGCGGGACAGGCGCTAATTCACCCCTCCACTTT
j_gene: TRBJ1-6
abundance: -
v_gene: TRBV7-8
d_gene: TRBD1

CDR3aa: CASSWTSGGPYNEQFF
CDR3nt: TGTGCCAGCAGTTGGACTAGCGGGGGTCCCTACAATGAGCAGTTCTTC
j_gene: TRBJ2-1
abundance: -
v_gene: TRBV6-6
d_gene: TRBD2

CDR3aa: CSVVGANYGYTF
CDR3nt: TGCAGCGTTGTAGGCGCCAACTATGGCTACACCTTC
j_gene: TRBJ1-2
abundance: -
v_gene: TRBV29-1
d_gene: -

CDR3aa: CSVEIQGTGANVLTF
CDR3nt: TGCAGCGTTGAAATTCAGGGTACTGGGGCCAACGTCCTGACTTTC
j_gene: TRBJ2-6
abundance: -
v_gene: TRBV29-1
d_gene: -

CDR3aa: CASSGRSYYGYTF
CDR3nt: TGTGCCAGCAGTGGCCGGTCCTATTATGGCTACACCTTC
j_gene: TRBJ1-2
abundance: -
v_gene: TRBV6-1
d_gene: -

CDR3aa: CAHLGHGYTF
CDR3nt: TGTGCCCACTTGGGTCATGGCTACACCTTC
j_gene: TRBJ1-2
abundance: -
v_gene: TRBV30
d_gene: -

CDR3aa: CASRPTRESYEQYF
CDR3nt: TGTGCCAGCAGGCCTACAAGGGAGTCCTACGAGCAGTACTTC
j_gene: TRBJ2-7
abundance: few
v_gene: TRBV11-3
d_gene: -

CDR3aa: CASSLAPGLAGGQVKADTQYF
CDR3nt: TGTGCCAGCAGCTTAGCGCCCGGACTAGCGGGGGGACAGGTGAAGGCAGATACGCAGTATTTT
j_gene: TRBJ2-3
abundance: -
v_gene: TRBV7-6
d_gene: TRBD2

CDR3aa: CASSLVGRDGGYTF
CDR3nt: TGCGCCAGCAGCTTGGTGGGCAGGGACGGTGGCTACACCTTC
j_gene: TRBJ1-2
abundance: -
v_gene: TRBV5-1
d_gene: -

CDR3aa: CASSDQSTDTQYF
CDR3nt: TGTGCCAGCAGTGACCAGTCCACAGATACGCAGTATTTT
j_gene: TRBJ2-3
abundance: -
v_gene: TRBV6-5
d_gene: -

CDR3aa: CASIPLGYTF
CDR3nt: TGTGCCAGCATCCCCTTGGGCTACACCTTC
j_gene: TRBJ1-2
abundance: -
v_gene: TRBV9
d_gene: -

CDR3aa: CAWTTGNYGYTF
CDR3nt: TGTGCCTGGACGACAGGGAACTATGGCTACACCTTC
j_gene: TRBJ1-2
abundance: -
v_gene: TRBV30
d_gene: TRBD1

CDR3aa: CASSQGQPGLDSGASSYEQYF
CDR3nt: TGCGCCAGCAGTCAAGGACAGCCGGGTCTGGATAGCGGGGCCAGCTCCTACGAGCAGTACTTC
j_gene: TRBJ2-7
abundance: -
v_gene: TRBV23-1
d_gene: TRBD2

CDR3aa: CSVGAGVETQYF
CDR3nt: TGCAGCGTTGGAGCGGGGGTAGAGACCCAGTACTTC
j_gene: TRBJ2-5
abundance: -
v_gene: TRBV29-1
d_gene: TRBD2

CDR3aa: CASSVQGFEQYF
CDR3nt: TGCGCCAGCAGCGTGCAGGGGTTCGAGCAGTACTTC
j_gene: TRBJ2-7
abundance: -
v_gene: TRBV5-1
d_gene: -

CDR3aa: CASSFGGLAGGEQFF
CDR3nt: TGTGCCAGCAGTTTCGGTGGGCTAGCGGGAGGCGAGCAGTTCTTC
j_gene: TRBJ2-1
abundance: -
v_gene: TRBV27
d_gene: TRBD2

CDR3aa: CSVTGLYTEAFF
CDR3nt: TGCAGCGTAACAGGGTTGTACACTGAAGCTTTCTTT
j_gene: TRBJ1-1
abundance: -
v_gene: TRBV29-1
d_gene: -

CDR3aa: CAWSGRQGSLTF
CDR3nt: TGTGCCTGGAGTGGGAGACAGGGATCCCTCACCTTC
j_gene: TRBJ1-2
abundance: -
v_gene: TRBV30
d_gene: TRBD1

CDR3aa: CASSLPAGSYNEQFF
CDR3nt: TGCGCCAGCAGCCTCCCAGCGGGGTCCTACAATGAGCAGTTCTTC
j_gene: TRBJ2-1
abundance: -
v_gene: TRBV5-1
d_gene: TRBD2

CDR3aa: CASSSLRTSPETQYF
CDR3nt: TGTGCCAGCAGCTCCCTCAGGACTAGCCCGGAGACCCAGTACTTC
j_gene: TRBJ2-5
abundance: -
v_gene: TRBV7-2
d_gene: TRBD2

CDR3aa: CASSEAVRQGAIEAFF
CDR3nt: TGTGCCAGCAGTGAAGCAGTGAGACAGGGGGCTATTGAAGCTTTCTTT
j_gene: TRBJ1-1
abundance: -
v_gene: TRBV2
d_gene: TRBD1

CDR3aa: CASSQGAGPLYEQYF
CDR3nt: TGTGCCAGCAGCCAAGGGGCAGGGCCCCTCTACGAGCAGTACTTC
j_gene: TRBJ2-7
abundance: few
v_gene: TRBV14
d_gene: -

CDR3aa: CASSLAGPYEQYF
CDR3nt: TGTGCCAGCAGCTTAGCCGGGCCCTACGAGCAGTACTTC
j_gene: TRBJ2-7
abundance: few
v_gene: TRBV7-9
d_gene: -

CDR3aa: CASSDHREGEQYF
CDR3nt: TGTGCCAGCAGCGACCACAGGGAAGGCGAGCAGTACTTC
j_gene: TRBJ2-7
abundance: few
v_gene: TRBV7-2
d_gene: -

CDR3aa: CASSTGAGELFF
CDR3nt: TGTGCCAGCAGTACAGGGGCCGGGGAGCTGTTTTTT
j_gene: TRBJ2-2
abundance: -
v_gene: TRBV6-5
d_gene: TRBD1

CDR3aa: CASSGGGVRETQYF
CDR3nt: TGTGCCAGCAGCGGAGGGGGGGTCAGGGAGACCCAGTACTTC
j_gene: TRBJ2-5
abundance: -
v_gene: TRBV7-2
d_gene: -

CDR3aa: CSVQRLLTDTQYF
CDR3nt: TGCAGCGTTCAGAGGCTCCTGACAGATACGCAGTATTTT
j_gene: TRBJ2-3
abundance: -
v_gene: TRBV29-1
d_gene: -

CDR3aa: CASSGTGGISYEQYF
CDR3nt: TGTGCCAGCAGTGGAACGGGAGGGATCTCCTACGAGCAGTACTTC
j_gene: TRBJ2-7
abundance: few
v_gene: TRBV6-1
d_gene: TRBD2